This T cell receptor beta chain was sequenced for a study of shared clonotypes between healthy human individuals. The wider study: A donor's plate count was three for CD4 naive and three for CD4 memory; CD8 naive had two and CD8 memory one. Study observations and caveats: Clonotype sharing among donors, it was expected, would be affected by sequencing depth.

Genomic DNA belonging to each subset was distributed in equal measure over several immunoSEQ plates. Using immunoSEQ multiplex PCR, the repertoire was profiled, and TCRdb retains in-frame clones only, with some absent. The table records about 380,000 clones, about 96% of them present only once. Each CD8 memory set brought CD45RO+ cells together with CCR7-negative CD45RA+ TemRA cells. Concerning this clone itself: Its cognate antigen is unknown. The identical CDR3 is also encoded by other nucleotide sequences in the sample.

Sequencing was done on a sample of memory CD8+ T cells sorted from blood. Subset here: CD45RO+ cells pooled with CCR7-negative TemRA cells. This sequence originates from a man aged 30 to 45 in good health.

CDR3 amino acids: CASSLVGDYEQYF. The CDR3 DNA sequence: TGTGCCAGCAGCTTAGTGGGGGACTACGAGCAGTACTTC. The chain links TRBV7-9 to TRBJ2-7, with D possibly called TRBD1 or TRBD2 (5 bases each). The CDR3 totals 13 residues. From germline, CDR1 is SEHNR and CDR2 FQNEAQ (reference sequence). With 1 base removed from V and 3 bases from J, the gap between germline ends came to 7 bases. Complete variable domain (other parts from reference TRBV7-9 and TRBJ2-7): DTGVSQNPRHKITKRGQNVTFRCDPISEHNRLYWYRQTLGQGPEFLTYFQNEAQLEKSRLLSDRFSAERPKGSFSTLEIQRTEQGDSAMYLCASSLVGDYEQYFGPGTRLTVT.